These T cell receptor beta chains were read from a single sample in a study of T-cell reconstitution after alpha-beta-depleted transplantation in children. Via MiXCR, TCRdb re-called the PCR reads, giving one row per CDR3 protein. Counted here are around 960,000 distinct CDR3 sequences, roughly 31% occurring once; the ten biggest clones make up about 28%. The sample was PBMCs, mostly from graft donor cells, taken 360 days after TCRalphabeta/CD19-depleted stem cell transplant. The source is a boy under three years old who had a stem cell transplant for SCID, so the T cells may come from the graft donor. Both conserved end residues are part of each CDR3. D genes are given only for firm matches. A clone size is listed for some rows: how often the clone was seen (once, few, many), or a class if it is expanded.

cdr3_length	clone_size	v_call	j_call	d_call	cdr3_nt	cdr3_aa
14	few	TRBV20-1	TRBJ2-3	TRBD2	TGCAGTGCTCGCGGACTAGCGGGGGGAGATACGCAGTATTTT	CSARGLAGGDTQYF
15	once	TRBV4-1	TRBJ2-7	-	TGCGCCAGCAGCCAGCAAGCCGGGACTCCCTACGAGCAGTACTTC	CASSQQAGTPYEQYF
16	-	TRBV9	TRBJ2-1	TRBD2	TGTGCCAGCAGCGCCCTAGCGGGGGGCCCAATCGATGAGCAGTTCTTC	CASSALAGGPIDEQFF
12	few	TRBV20-1	TRBJ2-3	-	TGCAGTGCTCTCGACCTGGAACTGGGGCAGTATTTT	CSALDLELGQYF
16	-	TRBV23-1	TRBJ2-6	-	TGCGCCAGCAGTCAATCGGGGCTCTCTGGGGCCAACGTCCTGACTTTC	CASSQSGLSGANVLTF
15	-	TRBV12-3/TRBV12-4	TRBJ2-5	TRBD1	TGTGCCAGCAGTTTTGTGGACAGGGAGGAAGAGACCCAGTACTTC	CASSFVDREEETQYF
17	few	TRBV12-3/TRBV12-4	TRBJ2-7	-	TGTGCCAGCAGTCAAACCCTGGGGTTGGCCTGGCTTTACGAGCAGTACTTC	CASSQTLGLAWLYEQYF
17	-	TRBV11-2	TRBJ2-1	-	TGTGCCAGCAGCTTGATTATAGGGCCTAGAGATAGGCAAGAGCAGTTCTTC	CASSLIIGPRDRQEQFF
14	-	TRBV2	TRBJ1-1	-	TGTGCCAGCAGTGAAGAGGAGCAGAACACTGAAGCTTTCTTT	CASSEEEQNTEAFF
12	-	TRBV2	TRBJ2-5	-	TGTGCCAGCAGTGAAGAGGTTCTGGCGAAGGGGTTC	CASSEEVLAKGF
14	few	TRBV12-3/TRBV12-4	TRBJ1-2	TRBD1	TGTGCCAGCAGTCCCGGACAGGGAGAAAATGGCTACACCTTC	CASSPGQGENGYTF
15	few	TRBV11-2	TRBJ2-7	-	TGTGCCAGCAGCTTGATTAATAGGGGATCCTACGAGCAGTACTTC	CASSLINRGSYEQYF
12	few	TRBV28	TRBJ2-7	-	TGTGCCAGCAGGGCTTTCAACTACGAGCAGTACTTC	CASRAFNYEQYF
16	-	TRBV20-1	TRBJ1-5	TRBD1	TGCAGTGCTAGAGCCCAGACAGGGGTTAGCAATCAGCCCCAGCATTTT	CSARAQTGVSNQPQHF
16	-	TRBV12-3/TRBV12-4	TRBJ1-1	-	TGTGCCAGCAGTTTAGGAGCCCCCAGGGTTGAGACTGAAGCTTTCTTT	CASSLGAPRVETEAFF
15	few	TRBV6-1	TRBJ2-6	-	TGTGCCAGCAATCAGAGGGGACCTGGGGCCAACGTCCTGACTTTC	CASNQRGPGANVLTF